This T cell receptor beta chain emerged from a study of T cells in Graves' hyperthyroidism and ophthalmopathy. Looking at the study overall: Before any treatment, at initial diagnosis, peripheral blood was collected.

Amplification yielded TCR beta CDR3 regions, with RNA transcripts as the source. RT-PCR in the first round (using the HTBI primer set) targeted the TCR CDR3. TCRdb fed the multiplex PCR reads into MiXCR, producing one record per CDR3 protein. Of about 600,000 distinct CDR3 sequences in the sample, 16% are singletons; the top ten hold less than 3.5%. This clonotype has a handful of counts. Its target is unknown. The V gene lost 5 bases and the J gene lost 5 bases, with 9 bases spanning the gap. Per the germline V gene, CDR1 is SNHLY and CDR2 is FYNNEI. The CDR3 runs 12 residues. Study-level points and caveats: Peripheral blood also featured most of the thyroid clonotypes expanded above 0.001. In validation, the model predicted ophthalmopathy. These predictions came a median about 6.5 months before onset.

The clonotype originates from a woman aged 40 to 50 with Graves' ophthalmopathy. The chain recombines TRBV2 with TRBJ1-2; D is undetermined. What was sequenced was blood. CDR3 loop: CASSITYYGYTF. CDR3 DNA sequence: TGTGCCAGCAGTATTACTTATTATGGCTACACCTTC. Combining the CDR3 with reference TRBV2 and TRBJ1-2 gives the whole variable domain EPEVTQTPSHQVTQMGQEVILRCVPISNHLYFYWYRQILGQKVEFLVSFYNNEISEKSEIFDDQFSVERPDGSNFTLKIRSTKLEDSAMYFCASSITYYGYTFGSGTRLTVV.